Described below is a single TCR beta chain sequence and its context. This clone was counted once. This clone's antigen is unknown. At one of its ends the junction is not consistent with the germline gene, which may arise from a read error. This specimen belongs to a study of OX40 agonist ivuxolimab in advanced cancers. For the study in its entirety: Ivuxolimab was an agonistic, fully human IgG2 monoclonal antibody directed against OX40 (CD134), a costimulatory receptor. Patients were allowed to have had prior anti-PD-1, anti-PD-L1 or anti-CTLA-4 therapy, and about 40% of the dose-escalation patients had been treated with checkpoint inhibitors. Partial responses occurred in three dose-escalation patients, of whom one had hepatocellular carcinoma and two had cutaneous melanoma. In the dose-escalation cohort, 70% to 85% of patients were male, and the mean age was roughly 60 years with a range of about 20 to 79. The purpose of peripheral TCRbeta sequencing was to test whether ivuxolimab changed TCR sequence diversity and led to clonal T-cell expansion. The paper reports the monotherapy dose-escalation portion (N of about 51 patients) of the phase I ivuxolimab trial. Intravenous ivuxolimab was administered to patients every 2 weeks at six dose levels: 0.01, 0.1, 0.3, 1.5, 3 and 10 mg/kg. Of the roughly 52 dose-escalation patients, hepatocellular carcinoma was present in around 19, melanoma in roughly 15, renal cell carcinoma in 9 and head and neck cancer in 9.

The trial excluded patients who had a history of autoimmune disease or were on systemic immunosuppression. Peripheral blood for TCR sequencing was collected from all dose cohorts at baseline, on cycle 4 day 1, and on cycle 7 day 1. The samples were drawn from a first-in-human, open-label, multicenter phase I dose-escalation trial of ivuxolimab. Adults with locally advanced or metastatic head and neck squamous cell, hepatocellular, melanoma or renal cell carcinoma were enrolled in the trial. Before TCR sequencing, CD4+ and CD8+ T cells were separately sorted from peripheral blood. Study-wide conclusions, independent of this receptor: Which antigens the clonally expanded peripheral T cells were specific for was not determined. Partial responders in the 0.1-3.0 mg/kg groups had among the lowest normalized peripheral clonal expansion, especially among CD8+ T cells. After ivuxolimab, expanded clones were on average more numerous among CD8+ T cells than among CD4+ T cells. Low levels of normalized T-cell clonal expansion were also seen in some patients who did not respond. At doses from 0.1 to 3.0 mg/kg, clonal expansion was seen in both CD4+ and CD8+ blood T cells between baseline and week 6.

Genomic DNA was isolated from the sorted cells so that the TCRbeta CDR3 region could be sequenced. The immunoSEQ Assay was used for sequencing of TCRbeta CDR3 regions. What TCRdb holds here is the immuneACCESS table cut down to in-frame rearrangements. Part of the clones is not present; checked against another copy, under half of the missing clones reflect an unresolved V gene, and the others are unexplained. The sample data list about 85,000 clones, and approximately 86% of these were observed just once. The ten largest make up roughly 2% of the sample. The germline V gene (reference sequence) supplies CDR1 SSHAT and CDR2 FNYEAQ. The CDR3 numbers 13 residues from cysteine through phenylalanine. Only the CDR3 DNA stays, 39 bases, in frame from base 1.

The sequence joins TRBV7-7 to TRBJ2-4, with the D segment possibly TRBD1 or TRBD2, each aligning over 5 bases. Here the sequenced sample was CD4+ or CD8+ T cells sorted from blood, taken in a trial of the OX40 agonist ivuxolimab. The clonotype comes from an adult with an advanced solid tumor such as melanoma, head and neck, liver or kidney cancer. The CDR3 has the sequence CASSLNSEGPQYF. The base sequence is TGTGCTAGCAGCTTAAACAGTGAGGGGCCTCAGTACTTC.